This T cell receptor (beta chain) is from a study of T cell responses to AZD1222 COVID-19 vaccine. Some clones are missing from TCRdb's copy, which holds only in-frame ones; the method was immunoSEQ multiplex PCR. The table includes more than 60,000 clones, roughly 87% detected once. General study results and limits: Two AZD1222 administrations were followed by greater Spike-specific TCR breadth and depth.

Germline V gene data show CDR1 as SQVTM and CDR2 as ANQGSEA. The CDR3 contains 13 residues. Trimming took off 4 bases at V and 3 bases at J, with 9 bases between the two ends. About this clone: Its antigen is not known.

This receptor was obtained from an adult in good health. V is TRBV29-1 and J is TRBJ1-4; D may be TRBD1 (5 bases). The specimen comprised peripheral blood, sampled on day 0 of AZD1222 vaccination. CDR3 protein: CSVGQISNEKLFF. CDR3 nucleotides: TGCAGCGTTGGACAGATCTCTAATGAAAAACTGTTTTTT.